Reported below is one TCR beta chain. This entry is derived from a study of blood T cell repertoires in COVID-19. At the level of the study: There were acute and convalescent COVID-19 samples, and they came from the United States, Italy and Spain.

Measured with immunoSEQ multiplex PCR; TCRdb has only the in-frame clones, and not every one. The data contain some 290,000 clones, about nine tenths of them singletons. There are 18 residues in the CDR3. Germline CDR1 reads SGDLS; CDR2 reads YYNGEE. V was clipped by 3 bases and J by 5 bases; unmatched bases: 13. The chain uses TRBV9 and TRBJ2-2; the match to TRBD1 covers 10 bases. The clonotype originates from a woman aged 45 to 65 who had recovered from COVID-19. Sequenced material: peripheral blood. The CDR3 region is CASSATTRGQGRTGELFF. The CDR3, as DNA: TGTGCCAGCAGCGCGACCACCCGGGGACAGGGGAGAACCGGGGAGCTGTTTTTT.